This TCR beta chain was recovered during a study of T cells in Graves' hyperthyroidism and ophthalmopathy. This clonotype has more than one count but fewer than ten. From RNA transcripts, TCR beta CDR3 regions were amplified. Primed by the HTBI set, a first-round RT-PCR was run on the TCR CDR3. TCRdb called the multiplex PCR reads again in MiXCR, with one record for every CDR3 protein. The repertoire has about 200,000 distinct CDR3 sequences, around 19% of them found once; the top ten carry roughly two fifths. This TCR came from a man in his forties with Graves' hyperthyroidism. Sequenced sample: blood.

The chain's CDR3 is CASSLTAVAGEQYF. CDR3 nucleotides: TGTGCCAGCAGCTTAACGGCGGTAGCGGGGGAGCAGTACTTC. This sequence joins TRBV7-3 and TRBJ2-7, with 8 nucleotides matching TRBD2. Germline V CDR1 and CDR2: SGHTA, FQGTGA. Trimming cost V 0 bases and J 7 bases; bases outside gene matches: 5. The CDR3 is made up of 14 amino acids. The full variable domain, completed using reference TRBV7-3 and TRBJ2-7, is GAGVSQTPSNKVTEKGKYVELRCDPISGHTALYWYRQSLGQGPEFLIYFQGTGAADDSGLPNDRFFAVRPEGSVSTLKIQRTERGDSAVYLCASSLTAVAGEQYFGPGTRLTVT.